This TCR beta chain was profiled in a study of molecular identifiers for immune sequencing clone quantification. Study findings and constraints: The share of molecules held by clones above 20 RNA copies was over 97% in effector cells and under 1% in naive cells.

Sorting selected naive CD8 T cells with a CD8+CD4-CCR7+CD45RA+ phenotype. Of note for this clonotype: Its antigen is undetermined. Since a much larger clone is just one base distant, this may be a read error.

TCRdb re-analysed the PCR reads in MiXCR, keeping a single row per CDR3 protein. The data contain hundreds of thousands of distinct CDR3 sequences, roughly 23% of them singletons. V gave up 2 bases and J gave up 0 bases; unmatched junction bases: 6. This CDR3 comprises 17 residues. Germline lookup yields CDR1 KGHDR and CDR2 SFDVKD. The genes are TRBV24-1 and TRBJ2-4; 7 bases agree with TRBD1. The clonotype comes from a human donor in good health. Some libraries in this study had Jurkat cell RNA spiked in. Specimen: naive CD8+ T cells from blood, with Jurkat cell RNA spiked in. Subset specified: FACS-sorted CD8+CD4-CCR7+CD45RA+ naive T cells. CDR3 sequence: CATSDCRDSPAKNIQYF. The CDR3 DNA reads as TGTGCCACCAGTGATTGCCGGGACAGTCCAGCCAAAAACATTCAGTACTTC.